A selection of T cell receptor beta chains follows, all from one sample in a study of vaccination and CD4 T cells after COVID-19. These receptors lack a known antigen. MiXCR was run by TCRdb on the PCR reads, yielding one entry per CDR3 protein. This table holds roughly 16,000 distinct CDR3 sequences, 78% found once. Sequences were derived from CD4+ T cells from blood, cultured in vitro, sampled after SARS-CoV-2 vaccination. The source is a human donor who received a COVID-19 vaccine. Both conserved end residues are part of each CDR3. A D gene is named only where the DNA matches it firmly. Only some rows state a clone size, as once, few, many or a class for expanded clones.

.,TRBV12-3/TRBV12-4,TRBJ1-3,.,CASSLWAGVSGNTIYF,TGTGCCAGCAGTTTATGGGCAGGGGTATCTGGAAACACCATATATTTT
.,TRBV27,TRBJ1-1,.,CASSSSINTEAFF,TGTGCCAGCAGTTCTAGTATTAACACTGAAGCTTTCTTT
.,TRBV15,TRBJ1-5,.,CATSRDRGRGNQPQHF,TGTGCCACCAGCAGAGATCGGGGCAGGGGCAATCAGCCCCAGCATTTT
few,TRBV2,TRBJ1-3,.,CASSEDRSGNTIYF,TGTGCCAGCAGTGAAGACCGCTCTGGAAACACCATATATTTT
few,TRBV27,TRBJ1-6,TRBD1,CASSPTGGTGASPLHF,TGTGCCAGCAGCCCCACGGGAGGGACAGGGGCTTCACCCCTCCACTTT
.,TRBV20-1,TRBJ2-7,TRBD1,CSASHTRTGSIDEQYF,TGCAGTGCTAGCCACACGAGGACAGGGAGTATCGACGAGCAGTACTTC
.,TRBV19,TRBJ1-1,.,CASSIPGVGGTEAFF,TGTGCCAGTAGTATCCCAGGGGTGGGAGGCACTGAAGCTTTCTTT
.,TRBV20-1,TRBJ2-3,TRBD2,CSASVYHRGGLLEDTQYF,TGCAGTGCTAGCGTTTATCATCGGGGGGGCCTTCTGGAAGATACGCAGTATTTT
large,TRBV20-1,TRBJ1-5,.,CSAKSRHRPQHF,TGCAGTGCGAAGTCTCGGCATAGGCCCCAGCATTTT
.,TRBV7-8,TRBJ2-2,TRBD2,CASGGGAGTGELFF,TGTGCCAGCGGCGGGGGGGCCGGAACCGGGGAGCTGTTTTTT
few,TRBV27,TRBJ2-7,.,CASSPRVNEQYF,TGTGCCAGCAGCCCCAGGGTCAACGAGCAGTACTTC
.,TRBV6-1,TRBJ2-1,TRBD1,CASSPRQGSYNEQFF,TGTGCCAGCAGTCCACGACAGGGATCCTACAATGAGCAGTTCTTC
.,TRBV30,TRBJ1-1,.,CAWTRSVNPGSEAFF,TGTGCCTGGACACGGTCCGTAAACCCGGGCTCTGAAGCTTTCTTT